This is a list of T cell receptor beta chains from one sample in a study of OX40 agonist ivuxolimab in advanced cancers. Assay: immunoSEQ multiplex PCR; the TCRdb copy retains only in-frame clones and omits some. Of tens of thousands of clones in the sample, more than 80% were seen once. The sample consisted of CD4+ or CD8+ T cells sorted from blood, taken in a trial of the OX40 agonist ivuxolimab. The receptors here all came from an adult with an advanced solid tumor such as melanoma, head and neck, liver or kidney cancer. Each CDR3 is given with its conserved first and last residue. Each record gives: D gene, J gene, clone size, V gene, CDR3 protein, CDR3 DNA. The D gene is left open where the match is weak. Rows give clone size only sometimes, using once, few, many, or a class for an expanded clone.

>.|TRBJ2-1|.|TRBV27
CASKSLYYNEQFF
TGTGCCAGCAAAAGTTTATACTACAATGAGCAGTTCTTC
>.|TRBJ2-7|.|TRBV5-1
CASSLAGGHSYEQYF
TGCGCCAGCAGCTTGGCCGGGGGGCACTCCTACGAGCAGTACTTC
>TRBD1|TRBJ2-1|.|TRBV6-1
CASSARGSGYNEQFF
TGTGCCAGCAGTGCCAGGGGGTCGGGCTACAATGAGCAGTTCTTC
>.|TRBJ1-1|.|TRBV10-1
CASSEYSRGSEAFF
TGCGCCAGCAGTGAATATAGCAGGGGTTCTGAAGCTTTCTTT
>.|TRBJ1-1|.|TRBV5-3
CARRQLVRHTEAFF
TGTGCCAGACGACAGCTGGTTCGGCACACTGAAGCTTTCTTT
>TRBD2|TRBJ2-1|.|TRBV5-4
CASSPGLAEYNEQFF
TGTGCCAGCAGCCCGGGACTAGCGGAATACAATGAGCAGTTCTTC
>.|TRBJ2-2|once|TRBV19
CASSGQDWPGELFF
TGTGCCAGTAGTGGGCAGGACTGGCCCGGGGAGCTGTTTTTT
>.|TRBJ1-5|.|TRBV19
CASSIRDLNQPQHF
TGTGCCAGTAGCATCCGGGACCTTAATCAGCCCCAGCATTTT
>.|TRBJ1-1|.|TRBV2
CASTGTPYGAEAFF
TGTGCCAGCACCGGGACTCCTTACGGCGCTGAAGCTTTCTTT
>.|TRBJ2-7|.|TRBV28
CASSDPGGGRYEQYF
TGTGCCAGCAGCGACCCTGGAGGGGGGAGGTACGAGCAGTACTTC
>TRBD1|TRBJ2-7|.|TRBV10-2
CASSDRGYEQYF
TGCGCCAGCAGCGACAGGGGCTACGAGCAGTACTTC
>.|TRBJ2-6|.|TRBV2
CASSQGAAGYTGANVLTF
TGTGCCAGCAGCCAAGGGGCGGCAGGGTATACTGGGGCCAACGTCCTGACTTTC
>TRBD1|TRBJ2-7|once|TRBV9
CASSVSTGQYEQYF
TGTGCCAGCAGCGTGTCGACAGGGCAATACGAGCAGTACTTC